This T cell receptor beta chain was captured in a study of blood T cells in healthy people across ages. General observations from the study: Older individuals had lower TCR beta diversity per million T cells (the decline was roughly linear).

The people who gave samples were healthy Caucasians from Russia, aged roughly 6 to 90. It was 9.5 to 10 milliliters of peripheral blood that were drawn from each donor. Primers used in a second PCR of about 6 to 11 cycles were a sample-barcoded 5' primer and a J-beta primer mix. Unique molecular identifiers of 12 random nucleotides labeled each cDNA. Each CDR3 protein is one row after TCRdb ran MiXCR on the 5' RACE reads. The sample carries roughly 700,000 distinct CDR3 sequences, approximately 29% recorded once. The CDR3 has 15 amino acids. This clonotype was recorded many times. Its cognate antigen is unknown. An end of the junction differs from the germline gene, which may be a read error.

The receptor was derived from a woman aged 80 or older in good health. The chain employs TRBV12-3 or TRBV12-4 and TRBJ2-1, with 8 bases matching TRBD2. Material for sequencing was blood. The CDR3 here is CASSPSGGAYYEQFF. In nucleotides, the CDR3 is TGTGCCAGCAGCCCTTCCGGGGGGGCCTACTATGAGCAGTTCTTC.